This T cell receptor beta chain was recovered during a study of blood T cell repertoires in COVID-19. On the study more broadly: Collection of acute and convalescent COVID-19 samples took place in the United States, Italy and Spain. T cells, B-cell-depleted T cells, or PBMCs provided the cDNA or gDNA that served as material.

Participants spanned ages about 18 to 100 years and resided in over 20 US areas. Cohorts were assigned according to the clinical history that participants reported. Clones were sequenced by immunoSEQ multiplex PCR, and TCRdb holds only the in-frame ones, with some missing. Seen here are some 270,000 clones, 85% observed once, and the top ten hold about 9.3%. The V gene end was trimmed by 1 base and the J gene end by 3 bases; junction bases not matched to a gene: 3. The CDR3 runs to 14 residues. The germline V gene has CDR1 SEHNR and CDR2 FQNEAQ (reference sequence). The sequencing input was PBMCs or T cells enriched from blood (not recorded which). V usage is TRBV7-9 and J usage is TRBJ2-7; 7 bases agree with TRBD1. The origin of this receptor is a woman between 50 and 59 years old with acute COVID-19. This CDR3 is CASSLGQGFYEQYF. The CDR3, as DNA: TGTGCCAGCAGCTTAGGACAGGGCTTCTACGAGCAGTACTTC.